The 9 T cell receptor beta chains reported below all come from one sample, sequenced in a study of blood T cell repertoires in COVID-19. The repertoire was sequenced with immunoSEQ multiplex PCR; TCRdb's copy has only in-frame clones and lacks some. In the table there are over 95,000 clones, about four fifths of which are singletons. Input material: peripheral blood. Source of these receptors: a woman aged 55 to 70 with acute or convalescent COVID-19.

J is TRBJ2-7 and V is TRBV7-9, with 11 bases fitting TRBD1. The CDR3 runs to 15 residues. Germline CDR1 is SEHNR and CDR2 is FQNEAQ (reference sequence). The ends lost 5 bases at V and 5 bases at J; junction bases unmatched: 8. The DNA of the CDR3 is TGTGCCAGCAGCCCAGGGACAGGGGGATACAACGAGCAGTACTTC. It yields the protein CASSPGTGGYNEQYF. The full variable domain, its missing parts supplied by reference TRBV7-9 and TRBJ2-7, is DTGVSQNPRHKITKRGQNVTFRCDPISEHNRLYWYRQTLGQGPEFLTYFQNEAQLEKSRLLSDRFSAERPKGSFSTLEIQRTEQGDSAMYLCASSPGTGGYNEQYFGPGTRLTVT.

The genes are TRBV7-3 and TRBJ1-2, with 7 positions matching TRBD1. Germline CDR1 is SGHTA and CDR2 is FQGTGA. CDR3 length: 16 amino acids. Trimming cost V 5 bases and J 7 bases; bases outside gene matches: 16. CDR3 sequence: CASSPGGAGGYGGYTF. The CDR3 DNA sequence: TGTGCCAGCAGCCCCGGGGGGGCAGGGGGGTATGGTGGCTACACCTTC.

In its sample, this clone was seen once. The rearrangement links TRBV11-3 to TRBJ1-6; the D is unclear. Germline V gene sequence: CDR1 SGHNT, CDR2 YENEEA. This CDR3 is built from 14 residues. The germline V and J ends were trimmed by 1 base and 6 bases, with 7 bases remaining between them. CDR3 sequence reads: CASSLVAVNSPLHF. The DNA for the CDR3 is TGTGCCAGCAGCTTAGTCGCAGTTAATTCACCCCTCCACTTT. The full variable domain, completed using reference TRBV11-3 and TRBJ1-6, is EAGVVQSPRYKIIEKKQPVAFWCNPISGHNTLYWYLQNLGQGPELLIRYENEEAVDDSQLPKDRFSAERLKGVDSTLKIQPAELGDSAVYLCASSLVAVNSPLHFGNGTRLTVT.

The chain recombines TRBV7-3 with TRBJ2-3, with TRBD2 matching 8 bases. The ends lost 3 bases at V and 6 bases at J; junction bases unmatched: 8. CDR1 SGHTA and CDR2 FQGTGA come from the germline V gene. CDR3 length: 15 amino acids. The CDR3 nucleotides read TGTGCCAGCAGCTTCGTCCCGGGGGGGCGCGATACGCAGTATTTT. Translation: CASSFVPGGRDTQYF.

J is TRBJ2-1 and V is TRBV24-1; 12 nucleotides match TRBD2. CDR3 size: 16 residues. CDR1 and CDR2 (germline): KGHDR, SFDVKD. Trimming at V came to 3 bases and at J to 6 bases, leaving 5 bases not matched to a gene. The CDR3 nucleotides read TGTGCCACCAGTGATATCCCTAGCGGGGGGGCCAATGAGCAGTTCTTC. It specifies CATSDIPSGGANEQFF.

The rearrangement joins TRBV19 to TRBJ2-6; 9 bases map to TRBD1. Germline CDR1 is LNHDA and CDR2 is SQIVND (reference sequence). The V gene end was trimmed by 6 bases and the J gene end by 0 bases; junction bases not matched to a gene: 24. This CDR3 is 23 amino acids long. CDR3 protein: CASSPNRWTGAFITHSGANVLTF. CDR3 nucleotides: TGTGCCAGTAGCCCCAACCGCTGGACAGGGGCGTTTATTACCCACTCTGGGGCCAACGTCCTGACTTTC. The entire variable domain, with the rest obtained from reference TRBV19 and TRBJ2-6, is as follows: DGGITQSPKYLFRKEGQNVTLSCEQNLNHDAMYWYRQDPGQGLRLIYYSQIVNDFQKGDIAEGYSVSREKKESFPLTVTSAQKNPTAFYLCASSPNRWTGAFITHSGANVLTFGAGSRLTVL.

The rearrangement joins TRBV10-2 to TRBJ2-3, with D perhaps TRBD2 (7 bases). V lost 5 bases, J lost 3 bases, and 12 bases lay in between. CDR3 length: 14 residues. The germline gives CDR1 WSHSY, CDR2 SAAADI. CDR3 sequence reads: CASSQGGGTDTQYF. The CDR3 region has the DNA TGCGCCAGCAGTCAAGGGGGGGGGACAGATACGCAGTATTTT.

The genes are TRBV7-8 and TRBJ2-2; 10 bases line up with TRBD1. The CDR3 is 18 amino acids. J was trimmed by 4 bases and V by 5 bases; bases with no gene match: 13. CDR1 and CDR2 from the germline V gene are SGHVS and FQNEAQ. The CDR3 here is CASSRRRLGTGVTGELFF. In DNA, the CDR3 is TGTGCCAGCAGCCGCAGGAGGCTAGGGACAGGGGTCACCGGGGAGCTGTTTTTT.

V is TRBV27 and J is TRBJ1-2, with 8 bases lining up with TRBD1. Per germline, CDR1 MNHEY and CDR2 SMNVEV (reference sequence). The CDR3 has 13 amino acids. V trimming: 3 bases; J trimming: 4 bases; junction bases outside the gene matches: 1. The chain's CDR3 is CASSFTGGYGYTF. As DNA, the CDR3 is TGTGCCAGCAGTTTTACAGGGGGCTATGGCTACACCTTC.